The source of this TCR beta chain is a study of regulatory T cells in long-lasting Graves disease. Across the whole study: Positive TSH receptor antibodies alongside over 5 years of antithyroid drugs were what marked Graves' disease as persistent. Points from the study as a whole: Favoring TRBV28, TRBJ1-2 and TRBJ2-5 was a feature seen in persistent disease.

Specified time point: persistent/refractory GD, antithyroid drugs over 5 years with positive TRAb. The authors made the TCR library using RNA they extracted from PBMCs. Into tubes containing EDTA, approximately 9 milliliters of peripheral blood were drawn. This clonotype was observed at least ten times. Its cognate antigen is unknown. CDR3 regions were amplified by Arm-PCR using iRepertoire HTBI primers to build TCR beta libraries. Using its own MiXCR run on the multiplex PCR reads, TCRdb lists one record per CDR3 protein. Counted here are approximately 360,000 distinct CDR3 sequences, roughly 23% occurring once; the ten biggest clones make up 28%. This CDR3 contains 19 residues. Losses at the gene ends were 5 bases for V and 3 bases for J; bases not matched to a gene: 13. Germline CDR1 and CDR2: SNHLY and FYNNEI.

This specimen was peripheral blood mononuclear cells (PBMCs), taken when the disease was refractory, from a patient treated with antithyroid drugs. The V and J genes are TRBV2 and TRBJ2-4; 13 nucleotides agree with TRBD2. The source of this sequence is a woman aged 40 to 49 with Graves disease. This chain's CDR3 is CASSWTSGRGGLGKNIQYF. The CDR3 DNA sequence: TGTGCCAGCAGTTGGACTAGCGGGAGAGGGGGCTTGGGCAAAAACATTCAGTACTTC.